The clone carrying this T cell receptor beta chain was seen a few times. CDR1 and CDR2 from the germline V gene are SNHLY and FYNNEI. After removal of 6 bases from V and 5 bases from J, the junction contained 9 bases not matched to a gene. This CDR3 has 15 amino acids. The sample belongs to a study of T-cell reconstitution after alpha-beta-depleted transplantation in children. The TCRbeta library incorporated unique molecular identifiers. Each CDR3 protein is one row after TCRdb ran MiXCR on the PCR reads. In the table there are some 120,000 distinct CDR3 sequences, around a tenth of which are singletons.

Specimen: PBMCs, collected before TCRalphabeta/CD19-depleted stem cell transplant. The source of this sequence is a boy younger than 10 with acute lymphoblastic leukemia, due to receive a stem cell transplant. The rearrangement uses TRBV2 and TRBJ2-5; 10 bases align to TRBD2. CDR3 nucleotide sequence: TGTGCCAGCAGCGACCAGGGACTAGCGAGGGAGACCCAGTACTTC. It encodes CASSDQGLARETQYF. Filled out from reference TRBV2 and TRBJ2-5, the complete variable domain reads EPEVTQTPSHQVTQMGQEVILRCVPISNHLYFYWYRQILGQKVEFLVSFYNNEISEKSEIFDDQFSVERPDGSNFTLKIRSTKLEDSAMYFCASSDQGLARETQYFGPGTRLLVL.